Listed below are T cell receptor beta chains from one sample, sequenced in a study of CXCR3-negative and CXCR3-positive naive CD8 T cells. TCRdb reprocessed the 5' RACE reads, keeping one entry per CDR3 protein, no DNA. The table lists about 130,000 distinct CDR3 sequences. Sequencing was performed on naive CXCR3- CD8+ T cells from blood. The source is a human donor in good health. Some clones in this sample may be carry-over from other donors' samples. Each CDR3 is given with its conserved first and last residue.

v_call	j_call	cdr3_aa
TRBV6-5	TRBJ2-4	CASSYSHVGPKNIQYF
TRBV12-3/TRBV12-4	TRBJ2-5	CASSSGRLTNQETQYF
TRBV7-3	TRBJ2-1	CASSHRDYNEQFF
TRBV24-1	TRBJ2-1	CATSDLFGSDNEQFF
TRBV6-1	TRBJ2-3	CAISQDSSTDTQYF
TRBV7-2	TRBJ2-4	CASSLSGRNIQYF
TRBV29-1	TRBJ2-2	CSVGAGLAANPNTGELFF
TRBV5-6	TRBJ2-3	CASSLGNYNEQFF
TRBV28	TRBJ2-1	CASRGTNTYNEQFF
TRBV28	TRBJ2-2	CASSWRLAGGTGELFF
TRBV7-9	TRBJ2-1	CGSSPSTSGSSYNEQFF
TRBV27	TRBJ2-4	CATGLVGGGNIQYF
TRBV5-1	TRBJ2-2	CASSQWTGLTNTGELFF
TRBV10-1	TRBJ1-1	CASSQGEDTEAFF
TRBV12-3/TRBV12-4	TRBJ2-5	CASSLTGTAFRETQYF
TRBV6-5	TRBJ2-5	CASNQAEQETQYF
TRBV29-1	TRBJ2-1	CSVPRRYYNEQFF
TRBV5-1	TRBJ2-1	CANKGRVSSYNEQFF
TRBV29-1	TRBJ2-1	CSVRVAGAGSYNEQFF
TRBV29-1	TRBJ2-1	CSVQPKAGPYNEQFF
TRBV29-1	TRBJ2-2	CSVHQSGELFF
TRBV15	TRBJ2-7	CATSRDTGTYEQYF
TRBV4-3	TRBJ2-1	CASSQDPASPSSYNEQFF
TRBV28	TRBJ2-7	CASSLAEWSYEQYF